Described below is a single T cell receptor beta chain sequence and its context. Its cognate antigen has yet to be identified. No per-base quality is available; no much larger clone lies one base away. This record comes from a study of OX40 agonist ivuxolimab in advanced cancers. As for the study more broadly: Ivuxolimab, which targeted the costimulatory receptor OX40 (CD134), was an agonistic, fully human IgG2 monoclonal antibody. Intravenous ivuxolimab was administered to patients every 2 weeks at six dose levels: 0.01, 0.1, 0.3, 1.5, 3 and 10 mg/kg. The paper describes the monotherapy dose-escalation part (N ≈ 51 patients) of the phase I trial of ivuxolimab. The purpose of peripheral TCRbeta sequencing was to test whether ivuxolimab changed TCR sequence diversity and led to clonal T-cell expansion. In the dose-escalation cohort, around four fifths of patients were male, and the mean age was about 55 years, with a range of roughly 20 to 85. Partial responses occurred in three dose-escalation patients: two with cutaneous melanoma and one with hepatocellular carcinoma. Of the 50 to 55 patients in dose escalation, about 20 had hepatocellular carcinoma, some 15 had melanoma, 9 had renal cell carcinoma and 9 had head and neck cancer. Prior anti-PD-1, anti-PD-L1 or anti-CTLA-4 therapy was permitted, and checkpoint inhibitors had been received by more than 35% of dose-escalation patients. Study-wide conclusions, independent of this receptor: Which antigens the clonally expanded peripheral T cells were specific for was not determined. At doses from 0.1 to 3.0 mg/kg, clonal expansion was seen in both CD4+ and CD8+ blood T cells between baseline and week 6. After ivuxolimab, expanded clones were on average more numerous among CD8+ T cells than among CD4+ T cells. Low levels of normalized T-cell clonal expansion were also seen in some patients who did not respond. In partial responders in the 0.1-3.0 mg/kg groups, normalized peripheral clonal expansion was found to be among the lowest, especially among CD8+ T cells.

The CDR3 has 15 amino acids, counting the end cysteine and phenylalanine. Of the read, only the CDR3 DNA is kept; its 45 bases are in frame from base 1. V was cut back by 0 bases and J by 0 bases, leaving a gap of 7 bases between them. Taken from the germline V gene, the CDR1 and CDR2 loops are SGDLS and YYNGEE. Patients with autoimmune disease history or receiving systemic immunosuppression were excluded from the trial. Peripheral blood for TCR sequencing was collected from all dose cohorts at baseline, on cycle 4 day 1, and on cycle 7 day 1. Samples were obtained from an open-label, multicenter, first-in-human phase I dose-escalation trial of ivuxolimab. Adults with locally advanced or metastatic melanoma, renal cell carcinoma, hepatocellular carcinoma or head and neck squamous cell carcinoma were enrolled in the trial. CD4+ and CD8+ T cells were sorted separately from peripheral blood before TCR sequencing.

Genomic DNA was isolated from the sorted cells so that the TCRbeta CDR3 region could be sequenced. The immunoSEQ Assay was used to sequence the TCRbeta CDR3 regions. In its TCRdb copy, this immuneACCESS table keeps in-frame sequences only and misses some clones. Where compared with another copy, unresolved V genes explain less than half of these, and the others have no known cause. The sample table records 45,000 to 50,000 clones; about nine tenths of these occur just once. The top ten clones comprise roughly half of the sample. This TCR was recovered from an adult with an advanced solid tumor such as melanoma, head and neck, liver or kidney cancer. The sequence is built from TRBV9 and TRBJ2-1; the D gene lacks a confident call. The starting material was CD4+ or CD8+ T cells sorted from blood, obtained in a trial of the OX40 agonist ivuxolimab. CDR3 protein: CASSVVEASYNEQFF. The DNA is as follows: TGTGCCAGCAGCGTAGTAGAAGCCTCCTACAATGAGCAGTTCTTC.